This TCR beta chain was sequenced in a study of OX40 agonist ivuxolimab in advanced cancers. The germline V and J ends were trimmed by 1 base and 0 bases, with 7 bases remaining between them. The CDR3 length is 15 residues. Germline values: CDR1 SGHAT, CDR2 FQNNGV. General study results and limits: The investigators did not determine what antigen specificity the expanded peripheral T cells had.

Concerning this clone: As yet, its antigen is unknown.

This table comes from immunoSEQ multiplex PCR, and its TCRdb copy is limited to in-frame clones, with some not included. The data contain tens of thousands of clones, about 90% of them seen just once; the ten biggest clones take up over 7%. The chain joins TRBV11-2 to TRBJ2-1; D gene ambiguous. Specimen: CD4+ or CD8+ T cells sorted from blood, collected in a trial of the OX40 agonist ivuxolimab. The receptor was derived from an adult with an advanced solid tumor such as melanoma, head and neck, liver or kidney cancer. The DNA for the CDR3 is TGTGCCAGCAGCTTAGGAGACCCCTCCTACAATGAGCAGTTCTTC. It encodes CASSLGDPSYNEQFF.